These 25 T cell receptor beta chains originate from one sample sequenced in a study of T cells after somatic rescue of genetic block. Sequencing was performed with immunoSEQ multiplex PCR; in TCRdb, only in-frame clones are kept and a portion is missing. The sample shows tens of thousands of clones, roughly 93% of them seen only once. The sequenced sample consisted of peripheral blood mononuclear cells (PBMCs). Receptor source: a man aged 25 to 40.

The chain has TRBV6-1 and TRBJ1-1; D is possibly TRBD1 (5 bases). In germline, CDR1 is MNHNS, CDR2 SASEGT. This CDR3 has 13 residues. Trimming took 7 bases from V and 10 from J, leaving 19 bases between them. CDR3: CASKATVILGAFF. The CDR3 DNA is TGTGCCAGCAAAGCGACAGTGATATTAGGAGCTTTCTTT.

This chain connects TRBV19 to TRBJ2-3; D possibly corresponds to TRBD1 (6 bases). Germline CDR1 and CDR2: LNHDA and SQIVND (reference sequence). CDR3 size: 15 residues. The V end was cut by 8 bases, the J end by 1 base, with 16 bases between. The CDR3 sequence: CASGSYRDGTDTQYF. CDR3 DNA: TGTGCCAGTGGATCTTACAGGGACGGCACAGATACGCAGTATTTT.

The V gene is TRBV9, the J gene TRBJ1-3; D call uncertain. V lost 3 bases and J lost 8, with 12 bases in between. The CDR3 spans 13 residues. Germline values: CDR1 SGDLS, CDR2 YYNGEE. The CDR3 sequence is CASSGGPGDTIYF. The CDR3 DNA sequence: TGTGCCAGCAGCGGTGGGCCTGGTGACACCATATATTTT.

This clone has just a few counts. One end of the junction varies from germline; a read error may be responsible. The chain recombines TRBV19 with TRBJ2-2, with TRBD2 matching over 8 bases. The CDR3 sequence is 11 residues long. Germline CDR1 and CDR2: LNHDA and SQIVND (reference sequence). CDR3 nucleotide sequence: TGCGCGACTAGCGTCACCGGGGAGCTGTTTTTT. Residues: CATSVTGELFF.

The rearrangement uses TRBV7-3 and TRBJ2-1; no clear D gene. Trimming shortened V by 4 bases and J by 0 bases, and 13 bases separated the two germline ends. The CDR3 runs to 16 residues. CDR1 SGHTA and CDR2 FQGTGA come from the germline V gene. As DNA, the CDR3 is TGTGCCAGCAGCTGCCCGGAAGGGAACTCCTACAATGAGCAGTTCTTC. Translated: CASSCPEGNSYNEQFF.

The chain has TRBV2 and TRBJ2-5; D gene ambiguous. The J call could be wrong; TRBJ2-7 is a better fit for the DNA end. Germline-derived CDR1 and CDR2 are SNHLY and FYNNEI. This CDR3 contains 12 residues. Written as DNA, the CDR3 is TGTGCCAGCAGTGAAGCGGGGTACGAGCAGTACTTC. It yields the protein CASSEAGYEQYF.

The V call is TRBV7-3, the J call TRBJ2-1, with unresolved D. Germline V CDR1 and CDR2: SGHTA, FQGTGA. There are 16 residues in the CDR3. V lost 4 bases, J lost 0 bases, and 13 bases lay in between. As DNA, the CDR3 is TGTGCCAGCAGCTCAGACCGATCGTACTCCTACAATGAGCAGTTCTTC. The encoded protein is CASSSDRSYSYNEQFF.

The rearrangement joins TRBV11-2 to TRBJ1-2; D is possibly TRBD1 (6 bases). Trimming took 6 bases from V and 4 from J, leaving 15 bases between them. The CDR3 is made up of 14 amino acids. Germline-derived CDR1 and CDR2 are SGHAT and FQNNGV. The CDR3 region is CASRQNRDIYGYTF. The DNA of the CDR3 is TGTGCCAGCAGGCAAAACCGGGACATCTATGGCTACACCTTC.

CDR3 sequence: CASSPGTGRHTIYF. The CDR3 region has the DNA TGTGCCAGCAGCCCTGGGACAGGGCGGCACACCATATATTTT. The chain has TRBV14 and TRBJ1-3; TRBD1 matches 9 bases. The V gene's germline CDR1 is SGHDN and CDR2 FVKESK. Trimming cost V 4 bases and J 8 bases; bases outside gene matches: 6. The CDR3 runs to 14 residues.

The V call is TRBV18, the J call TRBJ2-2; possible D gene TRBD1, 5 bases. Trimming stripped 2 bases from V and 2 bases from J, with 6 bases between. In germline, CDR1 is KGHSH, CDR2 LQKENI. The CDR3 spans 14 residues. Here the CDR3 DNA reads TGTGCCAGCTCACCAGACAGTAACACCGGGGAGCTGTTTTTT. Translating it yields CASSPDSNTGELFF.

This clone appeared a single time. The genes are TRBV15 and TRBJ2-7; weak D call: TRBD1 (5 bases). Trimming cost V 3 bases and J 1 base, with 16 bases left between them. The CDR3 covers 16 residues. The V gene's germline CDR1 is LNHNV and CDR2 YYDKDF (reference sequence). CDR3 in amino acids: CATSRRDRGFSYEQYF. In nucleotides, the CDR3 is TGTGCCACCAGCAGGCGTGACAGAGGTTTTTCCTACGAGCAGTACTTC. Full variable domain (missing parts from reference TRBV15 and TRBJ2-7): DAMVIQNPRYQVTQFGKPVTLSCSQTLNHNVMYWYQQKSSQAPKLLFHYYDKDFNNEADTPDNFQSRRPNTSFCFLDIRSPGLGDTAMYLCATSRRDRGFSYEQYFGPGTRLTVT.

The rearrangement uses TRBV5-1 and TRBJ2-5; TRBD1 or TRBD2 may be the D gene (5 bases each). V gave up 2 bases and J gave up 1 base, with 9 bases separating them. Germline CDR1 SGHRS, CDR2 YFSETQ. This CDR3 spans 14 amino acids. The CDR3 loop reads CASSFGATQETQYF. The CDR3 DNA follows: TGCGCCAGCAGCTTCGGGGCAACCCAAGAGACCCAGTACTTC.

This clone is medium-sized. The chain couples TRBV19 to TRBJ1-2; D gene ambiguous. The length of the CDR3 is 14 residues. Trimming left V 9 bases short and J 8 bases short, with 22 bases between. Germline V gene data show CDR1 as LNHDA and CDR2 as SQIVND (reference sequence). The CDR3 reads CASSLVGQYRGYTF. The CDR3 nucleotides read TGTGCCAGCTCTCTGGTAGGGCAGTACCGCGGCTACACCTTC.

The chain is built from TRBV5-4 and TRBJ1-4; TRBD1 matches at 9 bases. This CDR3 spans 15 amino acids. CDR1 is SGHNT, CDR2 YYREEE, per germline (reference sequence). Trimming removed 3 bases from V and 7 bases from J; junction bases left unmatched: 7. CDR3 residues: CASSSRDREGEKLFF. The CDR3 coding sequence is TGTGCCAGCAGCTCAAGGGACAGGGAGGGTGAAAAACTGTTTTTT.

V and J are TRBV2 and TRBJ2-7, with a tentative D call TRBD1 (6 bases). Germline assignment: CDR1 SNHLY and CDR2 FYNNEI. CDR3 length: 14 amino acids. Trimming shortened V by 6 bases and J by 1 base, and 13 bases separated the two germline ends. The CDR3 nucleotides read TGTGCCAGCAGAAACAGGACAGCATCCTACGAGCAGTACTTC. Its protein product is CASRNRTASYEQYF.

V and J are TRBV27 and TRBJ2-3; unclear D gene. V was trimmed by 2 bases and J by 3 bases, leaving 6 bases between them. Germline CDR1 and CDR2: MNHEY and SMNVEV (reference sequence). The length of the CDR3 is 13 residues. CDR3: CASSLRQTDTQYF. CDR3 DNA: TGTGCCAGCAGTTTACGGCAAACAGATACGCAGTATTTT.

The chain combines TRBV5-1 with TRBJ1-1, with D maybe TRBD1 (6 bases). This CDR3 is built from 14 residues. V was clipped by 4 bases and J by 0 bases, with 10 bases between them. The V gene's germline CDR1 is SGHRS and CDR2 YFSETQ. In nucleotides, the CDR3 is TGCGCCAGCAGCATTACAGGGTTGAACACTGAAGCTTTCTTT. As protein: CASSITGLNTEAFF.

The chain joins TRBV5-1 to TRBJ2-7, with a tentative D call TRBD2 (6 bases). CDR1 and CDR2 (germline): SGHRS, YFSETQ. This CDR3 contains 13 residues. The V end lost 0 bases, the J end lost 6 bases, and 10 bases lay between the germline ends. Written as DNA, the CDR3 is TGCGCCAGCAGCTTGGGGGCTAGCGTCGAGCAGTACTTC. Protein sequence: CASSLGASVEQYF.

V is TRBV18 and J is TRBJ2-3; D possibly uses TRBD1 or TRBD2 (5 bases each). The CDR3 has 16 amino acids. Germline V gene sequence: CDR1 KGHSH, CDR2 LQKENI. The V gene lost 0 bases and the J gene lost 6 bases, with 16 bases spanning the gap. The CDR3 sequence is CASSPPRDGRGDTQYF. Written as DNA, the CDR3 is TGTGCCAGCTCACCACCCCGGGACGGGCGTGGGGATACGCAGTATTTT.

V gene TRBV6-1 combines with J gene TRBJ1-5, with D unresolved. The CDR3 runs 16 residues. Germline V lookup: CDR1 MNHNS, CDR2 SASEGT. Trimming took 2 bases from V and 4 from J, leaving 15 bases between them. Here the CDR3 DNA reads TGTGCCAGCAGTGAACTTCTCGGAACAAGGAATCAGCCCCAGCATTTT. This sequence encodes CASSELLGTRNQPQHF.

The V gene is TRBV6-6, the J gene TRBJ2-7; TRBD1 is a possible D gene (6 bases). V was pared by 10 bases and J by 3 bases, with 19 bases between. The CDR3 extends over 14 amino acids. Germline V gene data show CDR1 as MNHNY and CDR2 as SVGAGI (reference sequence). CDR3 DNA: TGTGCCACCACCAAAGCAGGGGCGGGCTACGAGCAGTACTTC. Encoded protein: CATTKAGAGYEQYF.

The chain joins TRBV5-5 to TRBJ2-7, with 9 bases identical to TRBD1. The CDR3 covers 14 residues. Germline lookup yields CDR1 SGHKS and CDR2 YYEKEE (reference sequence). With V trimmed by 2 bases and J by 6 bases, 6 bases remained unmatched. CDR3 bases: TGTGCCAGCAGCTTAACCGGGACAGGGCGCGAGCAGTACTTC. This gives the protein CASSLTGTGREQYF.

The rearrangement links TRBV7-9 to TRBJ1-1, with D unclear. The CDR3 consists of 16 residues. V gave up 3 bases and J gave up 2 bases, with 16 bases separating them. The germline CDR1 and CDR2 sequences are SEHNR and FQNEAQ (reference sequence). The CDR3 loop is CASSFRAQGRNTEAFF. CDR3 sequence (DNA): TGTGCCAGCAGCTTCCGGGCCCAAGGACGAAACACTGAAGCTTTCTTT.

This clone showed up just once. This chain links TRBV5-4 with TRBJ2-1; D possibly matches TRBD1 or TRBD2 (7 bases each). CDR3 length: 14 residues. CDR1 SGHNT and CDR2 YYREEE come from the germline V gene (reference sequence). V dropped 2 bases and J dropped 7 bases, with 13 bases sitting between them. The CDR3 DNA reads as TGTGCCAGCAGCTTTCAGGGGGGGATAAATGAGCAGTTCTTC. Translating gives CASSFQGGINEQFF.

This clone was recorded once. The chain is built from TRBV9 and TRBJ2-7; perhaps TRBD2 as D (6 bases). Trimming shortened V by 0 bases and J by 1 base, and 26 bases separated the two germline ends. CDR3 length: 20 residues. The germline V gene has CDR1 SGDLS and CDR2 YYNGEE. CDR3 amino acids: CASSVESGFFSGYGSYEQYF. The CDR3 DNA reads as TGTGCCAGCAGCGTAGAAAGCGGGTTCTTTTCGGGGTATGGGTCCTACGAGCAGTACTTC.